This section outlines one TCR beta chain sequence together with its context. Its target is not known. This sample is part of a study of OX40 agonist ivuxolimab in advanced cancers. The germline CDR1 and CDR2 sequences are GTSNPN and SVGIG (reference sequence). The CDR3 covers 11 residues. Trimming left V 0 bases short and J 6 bases short, with 4 bases between. General study findings and limits: Within 6 weeks, CD4+ and CD8+ blood T cells expanded clonally at 0.1 to 3.0 mg/kg. Expansion of clones was among the lowest in partial responders at 0.1-3.0 mg/kg.

Some clones are missing from TCRdb's copy, which holds only in-frame ones; the method was immunoSEQ multiplex PCR. The profile shows over 50,000 clones, 85% to 90% of them singletons. V is TRBV30 and J is TRBJ2-3, with D uncertain. The sequencing here drew on CD4+ or CD8+ T cells sorted from blood, taken in a trial of the OX40 agonist ivuxolimab. This receptor was identified in an adult with an advanced solid tumor such as melanoma, head and neck, liver or kidney cancer. Here the CDR3 reads CAWSVRDTQYF. In DNA form, the CDR3 reads TGTGCCTGGAGTGTACGCGATACGCAGTATTTT.